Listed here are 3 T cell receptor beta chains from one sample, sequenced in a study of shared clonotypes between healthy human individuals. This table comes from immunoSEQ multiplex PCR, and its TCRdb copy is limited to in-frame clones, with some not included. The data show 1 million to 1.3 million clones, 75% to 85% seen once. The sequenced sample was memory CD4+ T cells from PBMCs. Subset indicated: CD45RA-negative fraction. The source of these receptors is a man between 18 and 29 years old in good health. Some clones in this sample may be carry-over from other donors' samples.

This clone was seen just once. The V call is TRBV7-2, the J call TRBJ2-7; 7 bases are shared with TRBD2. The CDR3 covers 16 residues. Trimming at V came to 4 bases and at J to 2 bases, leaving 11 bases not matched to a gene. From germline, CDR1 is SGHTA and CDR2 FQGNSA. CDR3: CASSSMGTSVTYEQYF. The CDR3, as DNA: TGTGCCAGCAGCTCTATGGGAACTAGCGTCACCTACGAGCAGTACTTC.

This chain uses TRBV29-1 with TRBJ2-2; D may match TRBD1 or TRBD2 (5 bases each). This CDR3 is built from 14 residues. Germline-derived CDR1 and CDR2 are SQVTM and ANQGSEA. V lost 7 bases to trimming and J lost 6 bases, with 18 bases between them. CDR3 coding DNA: TGCAGCGGCTGGGGACCTGGAAGGGCCGGGGAGCTGTTTTTT. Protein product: CSGWGPGRAGELFF.

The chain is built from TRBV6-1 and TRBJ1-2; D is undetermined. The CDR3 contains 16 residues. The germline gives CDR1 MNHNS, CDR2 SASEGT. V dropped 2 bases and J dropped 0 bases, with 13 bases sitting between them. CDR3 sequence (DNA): TGTGCCAGCAGTGAAATTTTCGGCCTTGCTAACTATGGCTACACCTTC. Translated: CASSEIFGLANYGYTF.